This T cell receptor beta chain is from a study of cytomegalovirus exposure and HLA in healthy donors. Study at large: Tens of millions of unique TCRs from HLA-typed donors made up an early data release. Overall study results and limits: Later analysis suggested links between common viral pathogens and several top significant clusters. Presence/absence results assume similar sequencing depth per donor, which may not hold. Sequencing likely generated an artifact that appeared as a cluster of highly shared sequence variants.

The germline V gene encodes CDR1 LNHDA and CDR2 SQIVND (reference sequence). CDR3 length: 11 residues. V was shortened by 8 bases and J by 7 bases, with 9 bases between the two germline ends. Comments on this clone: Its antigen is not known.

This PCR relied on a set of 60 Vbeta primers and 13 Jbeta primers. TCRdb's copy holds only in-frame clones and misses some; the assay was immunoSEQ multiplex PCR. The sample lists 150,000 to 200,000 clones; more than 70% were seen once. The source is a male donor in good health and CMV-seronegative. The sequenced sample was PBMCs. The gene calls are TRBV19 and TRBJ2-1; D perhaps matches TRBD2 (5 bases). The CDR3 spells CASQEGNEQFF. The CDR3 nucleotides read TGTGCCAGTCAAGAGGGAAATGAGCAGTTCTTC.